One sample yielded the 20 T cell receptor beta chains listed below, sequenced in a study of blood T cell repertoires in COVID-19. Clones were sequenced by immunoSEQ multiplex PCR, and TCRdb holds only the in-frame ones, with some missing. Here the sample spans approximately 260,000 clones, approximately 80% being singletons. The sequenced sample was peripheral blood. These receptors came from a woman aged 80 or older with active or convalescent COVID-19.

The chain carries TRBV29-1 and TRBJ1-2, with a possible D match to TRBD1 (5 bases). Trimming cost V 7 bases and J 0 bases, with 15 bases left between them. Germline V lookup: CDR1 SQVTM, CDR2 ANQGSEA. The CDR3 totals 14 residues. This CDR3 reads CSAIDSTPNYGYTF. CDR3 coding DNA: TGCAGCGCCATAGACAGCACGCCTAACTATGGCTACACCTTC.

The rearrangement uses TRBV5-4 and TRBJ1-1; D unclear. The germline gives CDR1 SGHNT, CDR2 YYREEE (reference sequence). V gave up 4 bases and J gave up 5 bases, with 18 bases separating them. CDR3 size: 15 residues. The CDR3 sequence is CASSLHIGGLTEAFF. The CDR3 nucleotides read TGTGCCAGCAGCCTCCATATAGGAGGCTTGACTGAAGCTTTCTTT.

V is TRBV29-1 and J is TRBJ1-1; D uncertain. The CDR3 has 14 residues. Per germline, CDR1 SQVTM and CDR2 ANQGSEA. The V end lost 4 bases, the J end lost 0 bases, and 12 bases lay between the germline ends. The CDR3: CSVVPPGMNTEAFF. The CDR3 DNA is TGCAGCGTTGTCCCTCCAGGAATGAACACTGAAGCTTTCTTT.

V usage is TRBV19 and J usage is TRBJ2-2, with 7 bases lining up with TRBD2. The CDR3 is 13 amino acids. The germline V gene has CDR1 LNHDA and CDR2 SQIVND (reference sequence). V lost 3 bases to trimming and J lost 8 bases; unmatched junction nucleotides: 3. CDR3 DNA sequence: TGTGCCAGTAGTATGCGGGAGATGGGGGAGCTGTTTTTT. This sequence encodes CASSMREMGELFF.

There are a few counts of this clone. The chain combines TRBV10-2 with TRBJ1-2; D not certain. The CDR3 contains 13 residues. V was shortened by 2 bases and J by 8 bases, with 12 bases between the two germline ends. Germline assignment: CDR1 WSHSY and CDR2 SAAADI. The CDR3 DNA follows: TGCGCCAGCAGTGAGAGGGTTGGAGGCGGCTACACCTTC. Its protein is CASSERVGGGYTF.

V usage is TRBV12-3 or TRBV12-4 and J usage is TRBJ1-1, with 7 bases aligning to TRBD1. This CDR3 contains 13 residues. J gave up 7 bases and V 5 bases, and 7 bases lay outside the gene matches. In nucleotides, the CDR3 is TGTGCCAGCAGTCCAGACAGGGAGTTTGAAGCTTTCTTT. It specifies CASSPDREFEAFF.

The J gene is TRBJ1-1, the V gene TRBV10-2, with D possibly being TRBD1 (6 bases). There are 14 residues in the CDR3. Germline CDR1 and CDR2: WSHSY and SAAADI. Trimming took off 7 bases at V and 6 bases at J, with 18 bases between the two ends. The CDR3 nucleotides are TGCGCCAGCATCAAAGACTGGGGGGGCTCTGAAGCTTTCTTT. This translates into CASIKDWGGSEAFF.

The V and J genes are TRBV5-1 and TRBJ1-6, with 7 bases that match TRBD1. The trim removed 4 bases at V and 9 bases at J, leaving 7 bases unmatched. Germline-derived CDR1 and CDR2 are SGHRS and YFSETQ. The CDR3 spans 14 residues. DNA for the CDR3: TGCGCCAGCAGCCAGGGGGGAGATTCTTCACCCCTCCACTTT. This codes for CASSQGGDSSPLHF.

The chain uses TRBV4-2 and TRBJ1-2; possible D gene TRBD1, 5 bases. V lost 0 bases, J lost 7 bases, and 15 bases lay in between. This CDR3 is built from 15 residues. The germline V gene encodes CDR1 LGHNA and CDR2 YNFKEQ. CDR3 region: CASSQDHSGQAGYTF. Written as DNA, the CDR3 is TGTGCCAGCAGCCAAGATCATTCAGGGCAGGCTGGCTACACCTTC.

Worth noting for this clone: The same CDR3 also results from other DNA sequences found in this sample. This chain links TRBV5-1 with TRBJ1-1; no clear D. The CDR3 has 11 residues. The germline V gene encodes CDR1 SGHRS and CDR2 YFSETQ. V lost 3 bases and J 3 bases, leaving 3 bases between the germline ends. The CDR3 sequence: CASSSDTEAFF. The CDR3 DNA reads TGCGCCAGCAGCTCGGACACTGAAGCTTTCTTT.

The chain recombines TRBV3-1 (or the pseudogene TRBV3-2) with TRBJ2-7; TRBD2 matches at 8 bases. J lost 4 bases, V lost 2 bases, and 10 bases had no gene match. CDR1 and CDR2 from the germline V gene are LGHDT and YNNKEL (reference sequence). There are 16 residues in the CDR3. The CDR3 coding sequence is TGTGCCAGCAGCCAACCCATAGCGGGATCCCGATACGAGCAGTACTTC. Translation: CASSQPIAGSRYEQYF.

The V call is TRBV10-3, the J call TRBJ1-4; 9 bases line up with TRBD1. CDR3 length: 17 residues. Germline loops: CDR1 ENHRY, CDR2 SYGVKD. Trimming at V came to 3 bases and at J to 8 bases, leaving 13 bases not matched to a gene. The CDR3 DNA reads as TGTGCCATCAGTGAAGACCGGGACAGGGAAGAGGGGGAAAAACTGTTTTTT. It is translated as CAISEDRDREEGEKLFF.

The rearrangement links TRBV27 to TRBJ2-3; possible D gene TRBD2, 5 bases. The CDR3 runs 14 residues. Germline loops: CDR1 MNHEY, CDR2 SMNVEV (reference sequence). Trimming left V 6 bases short and J 1 base short, with 11 bases between. The CDR3 DNA reads TGTGCCAGCAGATCGGGGTTCGGCACAGATACGCAGTATTTT. Its protein product is CASRSGFGTDTQYF.

The J gene is TRBJ1-4, the V gene TRBV7-9; D is unresolved. This CDR3 has 14 amino acids. Between the trimmed V and J ends, which lost 1 base and 4 bases, there was a span of 7 bases. From germline, CDR1 is SEHNR and CDR2 FQNEAQ (reference sequence). The CDR3 DNA sequence: TGTGCCAGCAGCTTAGTGGTCAGTAATGAAAAACTGTTTTTT. Its protein product is CASSLVVSNEKLFF.

V usage is TRBV20-1 and J usage is TRBJ2-2; 10 bases agree with TRBD1. The V gene end was trimmed by 3 bases and the J gene end by 0 bases; junction bases not matched to a gene: 10. The CDR3 runs 18 residues. Germline-derived CDR1 and CDR2 are DFQATT and SNEGSKA (reference sequence). The CDR3 coding sequence is TGCAGTGCTAGTTGGGACGACAGGGGGCTAGCGAACACCGGGGAGCTGTTTTTT. Its translation: CSASWDDRGLANTGELFF.

A few counts support this clone. V and J are TRBV6-5 and TRBJ2-2; D is possibly TRBD1 (6 bases). This CDR3 region has 13 residues. The germline V gene encodes CDR1 MNHEY and CDR2 SVGAGI. With 2 bases removed from V and 8 bases from J, the gap between germline ends came to 9 bases. CDR3 loop: CASSYATGGELFF. CDR3 coding DNA: TGTGCCAGCAGTTACGCAACAGGGGGGGAGCTGTTTTTT.

The rearrangement links TRBV19 to TRBJ1-2; perhaps TRBD1 as D (6 bases). V shed 9 bases and J shed 8 bases, with 22 bases lying between them. This CDR3 is 14 amino acids long. CDR1 is LNHDA and CDR2 is SQIVND in the germline V gene (reference sequence). The DNA for the CDR3 is TGTGCCAGCCAATCGGACAGTAGCTATTCCGGCTACACCTTC. The encoded protein is CASQSDSSYSGYTF.

The table lists this clone with a few counts. V gene TRBV27 combines with J gene TRBJ1-1; possibly TRBD1 for D (5 bases). This CDR3 has 15 residues. Germline CDR1 and CDR2: MNHEY and SMNVEV (reference sequence). Between the trimmed V and J ends, which lost 7 bases and 1 base, there was a span of 16 bases. The CDR3, as DNA: TGTGCCAGCACCTCACTACAGGCTAAGAACACTGAAGCTTTCTTT. This translates into CASTSLQAKNTEAFF.

The rearrangement joins TRBV10-3 to TRBJ1-2, with D hard to call. V was shortened by 4 bases and J by 7 bases, with 10 bases between the two germline ends. The germline CDR1 and CDR2 sequences are ENHRY and SYGVKD. The CDR3 extends over 12 amino acids. CDR3 sequence (DNA): TGTGCCATCAGTGCTCGGGGATTTGGCTACACCTTC. It translates to CAISARGFGYTF.

This chain links TRBV15 with TRBJ2-7; D is possibly TRBD1 (5 bases). Trimming cost V 0 bases and J 2 bases, with 11 bases left between them. Germline values: CDR1 LNHNV, CDR2 YYDKDF (reference sequence). The CDR3 runs 15 residues. The CDR3 here is CATSRDFATAYEQYF. The DNA for the CDR3 is TGTGCCACCAGCAGAGATTTTGCGACAGCCTACGAGCAGTACTTC.